This T cell receptor beta chain was documented in a study of graft-versus-host responses after intestinal transplantation. For the study at large: Anti-thymocyte globulin was used for induction in all recipients, who then took tacrolimus and steroids for about three years.

Overall study results and limits: Within allografts, high graft-versus-host to host-versus-graft clonal ratios were seen among patients with graft-donor T cell macrochimerism. Analysis identified GvH clones in recipient marrow, with some appearing first in ileum or blood. An association linked early post-transplant HvG declines with peak circulating GvH clone levels.

Trimming took 5 bases from V and 0 from J, leaving 11 bases between them. The CDR3 length is 16 residues. Germline values: CDR1 LNHDA, CDR2 SQIVND (reference sequence). The table came from immunoSEQ multiplex PCR; TCRdb's copy has only in-frame clones and leaves some out. The sample consists of fewer than 95,000 clones, over 90% of them appearing once. A note on this clone: Its target is not known.

This clonotype was obtained from a human donor who was the organ donor for an intestinal transplant. J is TRBJ1-6 and V is TRBV19; D is undetermined. The source was unstimulated CD4+ T cells sorted from spleen or lymph node cells, collected before transplant. CDR3 in amino acids: CASSPVQSSYNSPLHF. The CDR3, as DNA: TGTGCCAGTAGTCCAGTCCAGAGCTCCTATAATTCACCCCTCCACTTT. Full variable domain (missing parts from reference TRBV19 and TRBJ1-6): DGGITQSPKYLFRKEGQNVTLSCEQNLNHDAMYWYRQDPGQGLRLIYYSQIVNDFQKGDIAEGYSVSREKKESFPLTVTSAQKNPTAFYLCASSPVQSSYNSPLHFGNGTRLTVT.